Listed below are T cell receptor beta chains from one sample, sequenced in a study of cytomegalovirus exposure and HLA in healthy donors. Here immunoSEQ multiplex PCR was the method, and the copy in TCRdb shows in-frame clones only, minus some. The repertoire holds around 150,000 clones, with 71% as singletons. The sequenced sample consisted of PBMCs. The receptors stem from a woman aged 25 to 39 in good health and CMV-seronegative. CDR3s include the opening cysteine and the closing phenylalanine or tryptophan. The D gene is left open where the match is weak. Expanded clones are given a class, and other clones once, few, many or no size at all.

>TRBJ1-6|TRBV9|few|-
CASSKGLGGSPLHF
TGTGCCAGCAGTAAGGGGTTGGGGGGATCACCCCTCCACTTT
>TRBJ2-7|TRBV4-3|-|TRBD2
CASSQTTSGEIHEQYF
TGCGCCAGCAGCCAAACGACTAGCGGGGAGATCCACGAGCAGTACTTC
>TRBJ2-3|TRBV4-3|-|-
CASSQDIISDTQYF
TGCGCCAGCAGCCAAGATATTATCTCGGATACGCAGTATTTT
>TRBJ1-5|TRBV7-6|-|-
CASSSQGNGNQPQHF
TGTGCCAGCAGCTCCCAGGGTAATGGCAATCAGCCCCAGCATTTT
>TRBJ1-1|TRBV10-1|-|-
CAILRIGKRMNTEAFF
TGCGCCATATTGCGAATCGGGAAGAGGATGAACACTGAAGCTTTCTTT
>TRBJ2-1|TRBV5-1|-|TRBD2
CASSPAGEVDEQFF
TGCGCCAGCAGCCCAGCGGGAGAGGTGGATGAGCAGTTCTTC
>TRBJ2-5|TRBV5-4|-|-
CASSWGVGFQETQYF
TGTGCCAGCAGCTGGGGGGTTGGCTTCCAAGAGACCCAGTACTTC
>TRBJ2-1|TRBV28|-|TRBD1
CASYTGTGGNYNEQFF
TGTGCCAGTTACACCGGGACAGGGGGTAACTACAATGAGCAGTTCTTC
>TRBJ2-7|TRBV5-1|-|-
CASSVTGPPYEQYF
TGCGCCAGCAGCGTCACAGGGCCCCCCTACGAGCAGTACTTC
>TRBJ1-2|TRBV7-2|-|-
CASSSHRGFNYGYTF
TGTGCCAGCAGCTCACACCGAGGTTTTAACTATGGCTACACCTTC
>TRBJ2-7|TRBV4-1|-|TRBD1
CASSQPPGQGVEQYF
TGCGCCAGCAGCCAACCTCCGGGACAGGGAGTCGAGCAGTACTTC
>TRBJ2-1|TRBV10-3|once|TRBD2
CAAASGSSYNEQFF
TGTGCGGCCGCTAGCGGGAGCTCCTACAATGAGCAGTTCTTC
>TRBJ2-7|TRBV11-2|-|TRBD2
CASSQGGWTSIDEQYF
TGTGCCAGCAGCCAAGGGGGGTGGACTAGCATCGACGAGCAGTACTTC
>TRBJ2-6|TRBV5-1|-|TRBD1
CASNNGQGGPSGANVLTF
TGCGCCAGCAACAACGGACAGGGTGGGCCTTCTGGGGCCAACGTCCTGACTTTC
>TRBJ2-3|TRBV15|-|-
CATSYTTRAQYF
TGTGCCACCAGCTATACTACGAGGGCTCAGTATTTT
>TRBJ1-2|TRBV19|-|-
CASSTRPGSNYGYTF
TGTGCCAGTAGTACTAGACCCGGTTCCAACTATGGCTACACCTTC
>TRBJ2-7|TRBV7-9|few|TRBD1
CASSPQPGQGVPYEQYF
TGTGCCAGCAGCCCTCAACCGGGACAGGGGGTCCCCTACGAGCAGTACTTC
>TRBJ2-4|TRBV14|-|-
CASSQGREQVRLAKNIQYF
TGTGCCAGCAGCCAAGGTCGGGAGCAAGTAAGACTAGCCAAAAACATTCAGTACTTC
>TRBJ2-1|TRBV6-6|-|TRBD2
CASRLGLAGREQFF
TGTGCCAGCCGCCTGGGGCTAGCGGGAAGGGAGCAGTTCTTC
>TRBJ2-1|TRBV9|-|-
CASNGGHNEQFF
TGTGCCAGCAATGGCGGGCACAATGAGCAGTTCTTC
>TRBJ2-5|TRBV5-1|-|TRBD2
CASSLVSSGGQETQYF
TGCGCCAGCAGCTTGGTGTCTAGCGGGGGCCAAGAGACCCAGTACTTC
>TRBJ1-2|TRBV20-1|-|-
CSAPDIYGYTF
TGCAGTGCTCCGGACATCTATGGCTACACCTTC
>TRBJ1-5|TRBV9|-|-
CASSVPPRIQNSNQPQHF
TGTGCCAGCAGCGTTCCCCCCCGTATACAGAATAGCAATCAGCCCCAGCATTTT
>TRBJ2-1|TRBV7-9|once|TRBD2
CASSLESGTSSYNEQFF
TGTGCCAGCAGCTTAGAGAGCGGGACTAGCTCCTACAATGAGCAGTTCTTC
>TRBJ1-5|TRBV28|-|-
CASKQEGQPQHF
TGTGCCAGCAAGCAGGAGGGTCAGCCCCAGCATTTT
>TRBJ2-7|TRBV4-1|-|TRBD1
CASSQDQGVLAGVFEQYF
TGCGCCAGCAGCCAAGATCAGGGGGTTTTGGCAGGGGTTTTCGAGCAGTACTTC
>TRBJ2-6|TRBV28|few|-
CATDAVSGANVLTF
TGTGCCACAGACGCGGTCTCTGGGGCCAACGTCCTGACTTTC
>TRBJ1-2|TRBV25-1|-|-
CASSGLQKGLYGYTF
TGTGCCAGCTCGGGACTCCAAAAGGGCCTCTATGGCTACACCTTC
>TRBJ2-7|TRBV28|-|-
CASSFGGIGTYEQYF
TGTGCCAGCAGTTTCGGAGGGATAGGTACCTACGAGCAGTACTTC
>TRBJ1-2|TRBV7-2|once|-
CASSPDGGTAYGYTF
TGTGCCAGCAGCCCTGATGGCGGGACGGCCTATGGCTACACCTTC
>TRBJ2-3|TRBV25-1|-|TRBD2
CASSEYTQGLAGLDTQYF
TGTGCCAGCAGTGAATATACACAGGGACTAGCGGGGTTAGATACGCAGTATTTT
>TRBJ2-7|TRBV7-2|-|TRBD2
CASRLTSVTYEQYF
TGTGCCAGCAGACTTACTAGCGTTACCTACGAGCAGTACTTC
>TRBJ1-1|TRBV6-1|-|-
CASSGHGGYMNTEAFF
TGTGCCAGCAGTGGCCACGGAGGATACATGAACACTGAAGCTTTCTTT
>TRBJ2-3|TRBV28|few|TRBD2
CASSLSGLAADTQYF
TGTGCCAGCAGTTTATCAGGACTAGCGGCAGATACGCAGTATTTT
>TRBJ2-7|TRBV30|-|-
CAWNGNSYEQYF
TGTGCCTGGAACGGGAACTCCTACGAGCAGTACTTC
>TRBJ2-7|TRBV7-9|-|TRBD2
CASSLAGLGVYYEQYF
TGTGCCAGCAGCTTAGCCGGACTAGGCGTGTACTACGAGCAGTACTTC
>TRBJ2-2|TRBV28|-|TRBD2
CASRPGLAMTGELFF
TGTGCCAGCAGACCCGGACTAGCGATGACCGGGGAGCTGTTTTTT
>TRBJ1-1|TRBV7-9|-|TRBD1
CASSPQGAPTEAFF
TGTGCCAGCAGCCCACAGGGGGCGCCCACTGAAGCTTTCTTT
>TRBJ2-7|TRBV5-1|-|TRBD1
CASSLRTGNSYEQYF
TGCGCCAGCAGCCTAAGGACAGGAAACTCCTACGAGCAGTACTTC
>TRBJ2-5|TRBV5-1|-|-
CASSLVPGAGEQYF
TGCGCCAGCAGCTTGGTACCAGGGGCGGGGGAGCAGTACTTC